The rows below give T cell receptor beta chains drawn from one sample of a study of shared T cell receptors in the human thymus. The method was immunoSEQ multiplex PCR; TCRdb's version includes in-frame clones alone and lacks a portion of them. This table has about 660,000 clones, around 87% appearing once. The same data also went into a second study, on human thymus T cells.

The sample taken for sequencing was thymocytes. Source of these receptors: a boy in the first two years of life with a congenital heart defect. The CDR3 runs from the conserved cysteine through the conserved F or W. D genes are given only for firm matches. Rows may omit the clone size; those that give it use once, few, many or a size class.

v_call	d_call	clone_size	j_call	cdr3_aa	cdr3_nt
TRBV27	TRBD2	-	TRBJ2-3	CASLGGEIGVPARTDTQYF	TGTGCCAGCCTGGGGGGGGAGATTGGTGTTCCAGCCCGCACAGATACGCAGTATTTT
TRBV5-6	TRBD2	-	TRBJ2-1	CASSSIELAGDLQGEQFF	TGTGCCAGCAGCTCTATCGAACTAGCGGGAGATTTACAAGGTGAGCAGTTCTTC
TRBV14	-	-	TRBJ2-5	CASSQENSLQETQYF	TGTGCCAGCAGCCAAGAAAACAGCTTACAAGAGACCCAGTACTTC
TRBV6-1	TRBD2	-	TRBJ2-2	CASSGREGLNTGELFF	TGTGCCAGCAGTGGGCGGGAGGGCCTGAACACCGGGGAGCTGTTTTTT
TRBV10-3	TRBD2	-	TRBJ2-3	CAISGTSGRAYTQYF	TGTGCCATCAGCGGGACTAGCGGGAGGGCTTATACGCAGTATTTT
TRBV6-5	-	-	TRBJ2-2	CASSQGQNTGELFF	TGTGCCAGCAGCCAGGGACAGAACACCGGGGAGCTGTTTTTT
TRBV6-6	TRBD2	-	TRBJ2-7	CASRCLAGGYSYEQYF	TGTGCCAGCAGGTGTCTAGCGGGAGGCTACTCCTACGAGCAGTACTTC
TRBV7-2	TRBD1	few	TRBJ2-1	CASSLGGTGVGNEQFF	TGTGCCAGCAGCCTAGGCGGGACAGGGGTGGGCAATGAGCAGTTCTTC
TRBV6-4	TRBD1	-	TRBJ1-2	CASRGTGNYGYTF	TGTGCCAGCAGGGGGACAGGGAACTATGGCTACACCTTC
TRBV19	-	-	TRBJ1-5	CASISPGGDNQPQHF	TGTGCCAGTATCTCCCCCGGGGGGGACAATCAGCCCCAGCATTTT
TRBV25-1	-	-	TRBJ1-3	CASSESGGIGSGNTIYF	TGTGCCAGCAGTGAATCGGGGGGAATAGGCTCTGGAAACACCATATATTTT
TRBV15	-	-	TRBJ2-2	CATSRKTRPNTGELFF	TGTGCCACCAGCAGGAAGACTAGACCGAACACCGGGGAGCTGTTTTTT
TRBV4-3	TRBD1	-	TRBJ2-7	CASSPGQGPTYEQYF	TGCGCCAGCAGCCCAGGACAGGGCCCTACCTACGAGCAGTACTTC
TRBV5-8	TRBD1	-	TRBJ2-3	CASSRQGARGASDTQYF	TGTGCCAGTAGTAGGCAGGGGGCGCGAGGGGCTTCAGATACGCAGTATTTT
TRBV18	TRBD2	-	TRBJ2-7	CASSPLAGGYEQYF	TGTGCCAGCTCACCGCTAGCGGGGGGCTACGAGCAGTACTTC
TRBV2	TRBD2	-	TRBJ2-7	CASSEALREVPYEQYF	TGTGCCAGCAGTGAAGCGCTTCGGGAGGTGCCCTACGAGCAGTACTTC
TRBV7-2	TRBD2	-	TRBJ2-1	CASSCSGTSGSSYNEQFF	TGTGCCAGCAGCTGCTCCGGGACTAGCGGGAGTTCTTACAATGAGCAGTTCTTC
TRBV12-5	-	-	TRBJ2-2	CASGYRAPKNTGELFF	TGTGCTAGTGGCTACAGGGCGCCGAAGAACACCGGGGAGCTGTTTTTT
TRBV14	TRBD2	-	TRBJ2-1	CASSPTTSGTSGNEQFF	TGTGCCAGCAGCCCAACGACTAGCGGGACTAGTGGGAATGAGCAGTTCTTC
TRBV7-9	TRBD1	-	TRBJ1-2	CASSGGQGRGFGYTF	TGTGCCAGCAGCGGTGGACAGGGGAGGGGCTTTGGCTACACCTTC
TRBV6-5	-	-	TRBJ2-1	CASSQGHLYNEQFF	TGTGCCAGCAGTCAGGGGCACTTATACAATGAGCAGTTCTTC
TRBV28	TRBD1	-	TRBJ2-6	CASSPAPGQSNSGANVLTF	TGTGCCAGCAGTCCAGCTCCGGGACAGTCAAACTCTGGGGCCAACGTCCTGACTTTC
TRBV27	-	-	TRBJ2-1	CATSGGIHYNEQFF	TGTGCCACCTCAGGGGGGATCCACTACAATGAGCAGTTCTTC
TRBV6-1	TRBD1	once	TRBJ1-1	CASSRQGGETEAFF	TGTGCCAGCAGCCGACAGGGTGGAGAAACTGAAGCTTTCTTT
TRBV7-7	-	once	TRBJ2-1	CASSQRSNGRGSYNEQFF	TGTGCCAGCAGCCAGAGGTCGAACGGCCGGGGCTCCTACAATGAGCAGTTCTTC
TRBV13	TRBD2	-	TRBJ2-5	CASSTSSGRMVPEAQYF	TGTGCCAGCAGTACATCTAGCGGGAGAATGGTCCCAGAGGCCCAGTACTTC
TRBV2	TRBD2	-	TRBJ2-7	CASIGATSGSYEQYF	TGTGCCAGCATCGGGGCCACTAGCGGGAGTTACGAGCAGTACTTC
TRBV6-5	-	-	TRBJ2-7	CATWGPYEQYF	TGTGCCACCTGGGGGCCTTACGAGCAGTACTTC
TRBV19	-	-	TRBJ1-1	CASSLRVQDMNTEAFF	TGTGCCAGTAGTCTAAGAGTACAGGATATGAACACTGAAGCTTTCTTT
TRBV6-1	TRBD1	-	TRBJ2-3	CASSRTGGPTDTQYF	TGTGCCAGCAGCCGGACAGGGGGCCCCACAGATACGCAGTATTTT
TRBV4-2	TRBD2	-	TRBJ2-3	CASSQAWAGVGGYTQYF	TGTGCCAGCAGCCAAGCGTGGGCGGGAGTGGGGGGATATACGCAGTATTTT
TRBV5-1	TRBD2	-	TRBJ2-5	CASSSTSGREQETQYF	TGCGCCAGCAGCTCGACTAGCGGGAGGGAACAAGAGACCCAGTACTTC
TRBV25-1	TRBD2	-	TRBJ2-1	CASSRAGLAGSDEQFF	TGTGCCAGCAGCCGCGCGGGACTAGCGGGTTCGGATGAGCAGTTCTTC
TRBV5-8	-	-	TRBJ2-7	CASSLGTKGALEQYF	TGTGCCAGCAGCTTGGGGACAAAAGGAGCCCTCGAGCAGTACTTC
TRBV28	-	-	TRBJ1-1	CASSLFNRETFF	TGTGCCAGCAGTTTATTTAACAGGGAGACTTTCTTT
TRBV25-1	TRBD1	-	TRBJ2-1	CASTGQGYNEQFF	TGTGCCAGCACCGGACAGGGATACAATGAGCAGTTCTTC
TRBV7-2	-	-	TRBJ1-4	CASSSSGGLNEKLFF	TGTGCCAGCAGCTCGAGCGGGGGGCTTAATGAAAAACTGTTTTTT
TRBV7-9	TRBD2	-	TRBJ2-7	CASSLGGGGLAKTYEQYF	TGTGCCAGCAGCCTAGGGGGCGGGGGACTAGCGAAGACCTACGAGCAGTACTTC
TRBV30	TRBD1	-	TRBJ1-4	CAWTDDRGNEKLFF	TGTGCCTGGACCGACGACAGGGGGAATGAAAAACTGTTTTTT
TRBV19	TRBD2	-	TRBJ2-7	CASAPVASGRDEQYF	TGTGCCAGCGCCCCAGTGGCGAGCGGGAGAGACGAGCAGTACTTC
TRBV29-1	TRBD1	-	TRBJ2-5	CNVSDLGQGTVETQYF	TGCAACGTAAGTGATCTGGGACAGGGTACCGTCGAGACCCAGTACTTC